This T cell receptor (beta chain) was profiled in a study of blood T cell repertoires in COVID-19. TCRdb's table, derived via immunoSEQ multiplex PCR, lists solely in-frame clones and lacks some. The table records around 150,000 clones, about 84% of them present only once. The sequenced sample was peripheral blood. The receptor comes from a woman of 80 years or more in a cohort sampled during active or convalescent COVID-19.

The CDR3 DNA is TGCGCCAGCAGCTTTTTGAGGGCCAACACCGGGGAGCTGTTTTTT. Translation gives CASSFLRANTGELFF. This sequence joins TRBV5-1 and TRBJ2-2; tentative D call: TRBD2 (5 bases). V was clipped by 2 bases and J by 2 bases, with 10 bases between them. The CDR3 extends over 15 amino acids. Germline lookup yields CDR1 SGHRS and CDR2 YFSETQ. The full variable domain, rest sourced from reference TRBV5-1 and TRBJ2-2, is KAGVTQTPRYLIKTRGQQVTLSCSPISGHRSVSWYQQTPGQGLQFLFEYFSETQRNKGNFPGRFSGRQFSNSRSEMNVSTLELGDSALYLCASSFLRANTGELFFGEGSRLTVL.